This is a list of T cell receptor beta chains from one sample in a study of T cell changes during pregnancy in multiple sclerosis. Some clones are missing from TCRdb's copy, which holds only in-frame ones; the method was immunoSEQ multiplex PCR. The table includes roughly 88,000 clones, more than 90% detected once. The sample consisted of peripheral blood, taken in the first trimester of pregnancy. The receptors derive from a female donor with multiple sclerosis, enrolled in a pregnancy study. Each CDR3 is given with its conserved first and last residue. D genes are given only for firm matches. Only some rows state a clone size, as once, few, many or a class for expanded clones.

CDR3 protein	CDR3 DNA	J gene	clone size	V gene	D gene
CASSRSNLREEKYTEAFF	TGTGCCAGTAGTCGTAGTAATCTTAGGGAGGAGAAGTACACTGAAGCTTTCTTT	TRBJ1-1	NA	TRBV19	NA
CASIGGNTEAFF	TGTGCCAGCATAGGAGGGAACACTGAAGCTTTCTTT	TRBJ1-1	once	TRBV27	NA
CASSLGLAASYEQYF	TGTGCCAGCAGTCTCGGACTAGCGGCTTCCTACGAGCAGTACTTC	TRBJ2-7	NA	TRBV5-4	TRBD2
CASSMGGTGGEKLFF	TGTGCCAGCAGCATGGGAGGGACAGGGGGGGAAAAACTGTTTTTT	TRBJ1-4	NA	TRBV25-1	TRBD1
CASSPPGQGSQPQHF	TGTGCCAGCAGTCCACCGGGACAGGGAAGTCAGCCCCAGCATTTT	TRBJ1-5	NA	TRBV28	TRBD1
CASSHQTGDTEAFF	TGCGCCAGCAGCCATCAGACAGGGGACACTGAAGCTTTCTTT	TRBJ1-1	NA	TRBV5-1	TRBD1
CASSDGTSGNQETQYF	TGTGCCAGCAGTGATGGGACTAGCGGGAACCAAGAGACCCAGTACTTC	TRBJ2-5	NA	TRBV2	TRBD2
CASSYPGGGLYEQYF	TGTGCCAGCAGCTATCCTGGAGGAGGGCTCTACGAGCAGTACTTC	TRBJ2-7	NA	TRBV28	NA
CASSTVLRETQYF	TGTGCCAGCAGTACAGTCCTCCGGGAGACCCAGTACTTC	TRBJ2-5	NA	TRBV6-5	NA
CASREVSGELFF	TGTGCCAGCAGAGAGGTCAGCGGGGAGCTGTTTTTT	TRBJ2-2	NA	TRBV28	NA
CASSSPTGGPLYGYTF	TGTGCCAGTAGTTCCCCAACAGGGGGCCCGCTCTATGGCTACACCTTC	TRBJ1-2	NA	TRBV19	TRBD1
CASRGQGIITEAFF	TGTGCCAGCCGAGGACAGGGGATAATTACTGAAGCTTTCTTT	TRBJ1-1	NA	TRBV11-2	TRBD1
CASSLEARGAHEQYF	TGCGCCAGCAGCTTGGAGGCCAGGGGGGCTCACGAGCAGTACTTC	TRBJ2-7	NA	TRBV5-1	NA
CASSLGQDNQYF	TGTGCCAGCAGCTTGGGGCAGGATAATCAGTACTTC	TRBJ2-7	NA	TRBV11-2	NA
CASSLPGTFHYEQYF	TGTGCCAGCAGTTTACCGGGGACATTCCACTACGAGCAGTACTTC	TRBJ2-7	once	TRBV27	NA
CASSAGGQNEQFF	TGTGCCAGCAGCGCCGGCGGACAGAATGAGCAGTTCTTC	TRBJ2-1	NA	TRBV9	NA
CAIRRVGYPSGTGGNQPQHF	TGTGCCATCAGACGGGTAGGGTATCCTTCAGGGACAGGAGGAAATCAGCCCCAGCATTTT	TRBJ1-5	once	TRBV10-3	TRBD1
CASSVGDRGYEQYF	TGTGCCAGCAGCGTAGGGGACAGGGGATACGAGCAGTACTTC	TRBJ2-7	NA	TRBV9	TRBD1
CASSEGTVSEAFF	TGTGCCAGCAGTGAAGGGACAGTGAGTGAAGCTTTCTTT	TRBJ1-1	NA	TRBV28	TRBD1
CASSEALYRGSTDTQYF	TGTGCCAGCAGTGAAGCGCTATACAGGGGAAGCACAGATACGCAGTATTTT	TRBJ2-3	NA	TRBV6-1	TRBD1
CATSRDGGFSGTDTQYF	TGTGCCACCAGCAGAGATGGTGGGTTCAGCGGCACAGATACGCAGTATTTT	TRBJ2-3	NA	TRBV15	NA
CASSQEPSQYPLHF	TGCGCCAGCAGCCAAGAACCCTCCCAGTACCCCCTCCACTTT	TRBJ1-6	NA	TRBV4-3	NA
CAWRLSGGYTF	TGTGCCTGGAGGCTATCGGGAGGCTACACCTTC	TRBJ1-2	few	TRBV30	NA
CASSPDRYNEQFF	TGCGCCAGCAGCCCCGACAGATACAATGAGCAGTTCTTC	TRBJ2-1	NA	TRBV4-3	NA
CASSWTGGTNGEQFF	TGTGCCAGTAGTTGGACAGGGGGCACTAATGGCGAGCAGTTCTTC	TRBJ2-1	NA	TRBV19	TRBD1
CASSVSGHGYSNQPQHF	TGCGCCAGCAGCGTATCGGGACACGGTTATAGCAATCAGCCCCAGCATTTT	TRBJ1-5	NA	TRBV5-1	NA
CASSSTGTGGTEAFF	TGTGCCAGCAGCTCGACCGGGACAGGGGGCACTGAAGCTTTCTTT	TRBJ1-1	NA	TRBV11-2	TRBD1
CASGIQGGQPQHF	TGTGCCAGCGGCATACAAGGGGGTCAGCCCCAGCATTTT	TRBJ1-5	NA	TRBV6-6	NA